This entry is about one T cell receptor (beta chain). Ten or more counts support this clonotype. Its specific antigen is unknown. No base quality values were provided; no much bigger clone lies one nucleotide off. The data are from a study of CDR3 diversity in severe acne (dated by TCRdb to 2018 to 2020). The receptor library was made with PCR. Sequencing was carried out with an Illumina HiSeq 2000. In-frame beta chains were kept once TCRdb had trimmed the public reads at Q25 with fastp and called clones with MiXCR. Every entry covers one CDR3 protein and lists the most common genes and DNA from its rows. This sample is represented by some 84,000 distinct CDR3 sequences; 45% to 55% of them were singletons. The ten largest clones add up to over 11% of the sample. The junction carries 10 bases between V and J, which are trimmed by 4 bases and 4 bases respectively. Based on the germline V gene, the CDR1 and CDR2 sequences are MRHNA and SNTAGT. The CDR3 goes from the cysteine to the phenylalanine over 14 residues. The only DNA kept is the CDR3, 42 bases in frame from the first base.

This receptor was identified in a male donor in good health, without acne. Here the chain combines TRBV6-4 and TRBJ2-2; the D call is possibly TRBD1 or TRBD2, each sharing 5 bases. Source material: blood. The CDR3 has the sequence CASSGGAGTGELFF. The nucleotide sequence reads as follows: TGTGCCAGCAGTGGAGGGGCGGGCACCGGGGAGCTGTTTTTT.